These 8 T cell receptor beta chains were all obtained from the same sample, sequenced in a study of human CD8 memory T cell subsets. Exhausted-like traits marked the TPEX cells, which were CCR7+ PD-1+ TIGIT+ early memory CD8+ T cells. The TCR beta sequencing libraries came from UMI-labeled 5' RACE. TCRdb reprocessed the 5' RACE reads, keeping one entry per CDR3 protein, no DNA. This sample's clone table lists some 10,000 distinct CDR3 sequences. The specimen was CD8+ T cells from PBMCs. These receptors were taken from a human donor in good health.

V usage is TRBV20-1 and J usage is TRBJ1-5; without DNA, the TCRdb call of TRBD1 cannot be checked. Germline CDR1 and CDR2: DFQATT and SNEGSKA (reference sequence). The CDR3 totals 18 residues. CDR3: CSATPTDFSVGGNQPQHF.

This clonotype counts as medium-sized by frequency. The genes are TRBV20-1 and TRBJ2-3. This CDR3 comprises 13 residues. CDR1 is DFQATT, CDR2 SNEGSKA, per germline (reference sequence). CDR3 residues: CSARDYDRYTQYF.

The J gene is TRBJ1-4, the V gene TRBV9; TCRdb selects TRBD1, and the lack of DNA leaves this call unchecked. The CDR3 totals 13 residues. CDR1 and CDR2 (germline): SGDLS, YYNGEE. The CDR3 spells CASSSGTNEKLFF.

Here the CDR3 reads CASSLGTSGRAKNTQYF. This chain links TRBV5-1 with TRBJ2-3; the D call of TRBD2 rests on TCRdb alone, since no DNA is present to check it. The CDR3 is made up of 17 amino acids. Looked up from germline, CDR1 is SGHRS and CDR2 is YFSETQ.

CDR3 region: CASSLEGAHSSTDTQYF. This chain connects TRBV5-1 to TRBJ2-3; without DNA, the TCRdb call of TRBD1 cannot be checked. CDR1 and CDR2 from the germline V gene are SGHRS and YFSETQ. This CDR3 spans 17 amino acids.

V gene TRBV28 combines with J gene TRBJ1-2; TCRdb's assignment of TRBD1 cannot be checked, as there is no DNA. Germline loops: CDR1 MDHEN, CDR2 SYDVKM. The CDR3 has 13 amino acids. CDR3 loop: CASSLGGPYGYTF.

By frequency, this clonotype registers large (0.1 to 1%). This chain joins TRBV23-1 and TRBJ1-1. TRBV23-1 is an open reading frame, and its role is uncertain. The CDR3 is 16 amino acids. CDR3 region: CASSQSEAGVGTEAFF.

The V call is TRBV5-1, the J call TRBJ2-7; TCRdb reports TRBD2, a call that lacks DNA to check it against. This CDR3 region has 15 residues. Germline V lookup: CDR1 SGHRS, CDR2 YFSETQ. CDR3: CASSPGTSGFDEQYF.